Each of the 10 T cell receptor beta chains below was sequenced from the same sample in a study of blood T cell repertoires in COVID-19. Assay: immunoSEQ multiplex PCR; the TCRdb copy retains only in-frame clones and omits some. The sample consists of 120,000 to 150,000 clones, 80% of them appearing once. The sample comprised peripheral blood. These receptors were taken from a man aged 55 to 69 with active or convalescent COVID-19.

The genes are TRBV9 and TRBJ2-3; 7 nucleotides line up with TRBD2. Trimming at V came to 4 bases and at J to 4 bases, leaving 12 bases not matched to a gene. Germline values: CDR1 SGDLS, CDR2 YYNGEE. This CDR3 comprises 16 residues. For the CDR3, the DNA is TGTGCCAGCAGCATCCTAGCGGCGGGTTCCCCAGATACGCAGTATTTT. This gives the protein CASSILAAGSPDTQYF.

There are many counts of this clone. The chain combines TRBV12-3 or TRBV12-4 with TRBJ1-1; 7 bases fit TRBD1. The V gene end was trimmed by 4 bases and the J gene end by 11 bases; junction bases not matched to a gene: 4. The CDR3 loop spans 11 amino acids. CDR3 residues: CASSWTGWAFF. CDR3 nucleotide sequence: TGTGCCAGCAGTTGGACAGGTTGGGCTTTCTTT.

V and J are TRBV4-1 and TRBJ1-2; D unclear. V lost 2 bases to trimming and J lost 4 bases, with 14 bases between them. Germline assignment: CDR1 MGHRA and CDR2 YSYEKL. The CDR3 has 15 residues. The CDR3 spells CASSQTAGSGYGYTF. The CDR3, as DNA: TGCGCCAGCAGCCAAACCGCCGGCTCAGGCTATGGCTACACCTTC.

The chain carries TRBV28 and TRBJ2-3, with D possibly TRBD2 on 6 matching bases. CDR3 length: 16 amino acids. Germline loops: CDR1 MDHEN, CDR2 SYDVKM. V was cut by 8 bases and J by 6 bases, with 24 bases left in between. The CDR3 spells CASFPDVGEGRDTQYF. CDR3 DNA sequence: TGTGCCAGCTTTCCCGACGTGGGCGAGGGGAGGGATACGCAGTATTTT.

The chain carries TRBV5-1 and TRBJ2-1, with 10 bases aligning to TRBD1. The CDR3 extends over 15 amino acids. CDR1 and CDR2 (germline): SGHRS, YFSETQ. With V trimmed by 4 bases and J by 6 bases, 7 bases remained unmatched. The CDR3: CASSPRQGAGNEQFF. Here the CDR3 DNA reads TGCGCCAGCAGCCCTCGACAGGGGGCGGGCAATGAGCAGTTCTTC.

The chain employs TRBV24-1 and TRBJ1-2; 8 bases are a match to TRBD1. The V gene's germline CDR1 is KGHDR and CDR2 SFDVKD. The CDR3 runs to 12 residues. The J segment lost 8 bases and the V segment lost 5 bases, leaving 3 bases of the junction unmatched. The CDR3 DNA sequence: TGTGCCACCAGTGGACAGGGGTGGGGCTACACCTTC. Translated: CATSGQGWGYTF.

The chain links TRBV7-2 to TRBJ2-1; 9 positions match TRBD2. Germline loops: CDR1 SGHTA, CDR2 FQGNSA. This CDR3 region has 17 residues. The junction had 9 bases not matched to a gene; V was cut back by 6 bases and J by 0 bases. The CDR3 coding sequence is TGTGCCAGCAGGATTATGGGCGGGAGGGGCTCCTACAATGAGCAGTTCTTC. Translation: CASRIMGGRGSYNEQFF.

This chain links TRBV6-5 with TRBJ1-1, with TRBD1 matching over 8 bases. Germline V gene sequence: CDR1 MNHEY, CDR2 SVGAGI. The CDR3 sequence is 15 residues long. With V trimmed by 6 bases and J by 10 bases, 16 bases remained unmatched. The CDR3: CASRPLNSRTGTAFF. For the CDR3, the DNA is TGTGCCAGCAGACCCTTAAATAGTCGGACAGGGACAGCTTTCTTT.

The chain employs TRBV15 and TRBJ2-3; 7 nucleotides align to TRBD1. The CDR3 spans 17 residues. J gave up 5 bases and V 4 bases, and 15 bases lay outside the gene matches. CDR1 and CDR2 (germline): LNHNV, YYDKDF (reference sequence). CDR3 coding DNA: TGTGCCACCAGCACCCCCCAAGGACAGGCTTTTGTAGATACGCAGTATTTT. Translation: CATSTPQGQAFVDTQYF.

This clone was seen a handful of times. The CDR3 DNA reads TGTGCCAGCTCACAGCTAGCGGGAGGGTCCAATGAGCAGTTCTTC. Translated, it gives CASSQLAGGSNEQFF. The chain has TRBV18 and TRBJ2-1, with 12 bases identical to TRBD2. V lost 4 bases, J lost 6 bases, and 4 bases stayed unmatched. CDR1 and CDR2 (germline): KGHSH, LQKENI. The length of the CDR3 is 15 residues.